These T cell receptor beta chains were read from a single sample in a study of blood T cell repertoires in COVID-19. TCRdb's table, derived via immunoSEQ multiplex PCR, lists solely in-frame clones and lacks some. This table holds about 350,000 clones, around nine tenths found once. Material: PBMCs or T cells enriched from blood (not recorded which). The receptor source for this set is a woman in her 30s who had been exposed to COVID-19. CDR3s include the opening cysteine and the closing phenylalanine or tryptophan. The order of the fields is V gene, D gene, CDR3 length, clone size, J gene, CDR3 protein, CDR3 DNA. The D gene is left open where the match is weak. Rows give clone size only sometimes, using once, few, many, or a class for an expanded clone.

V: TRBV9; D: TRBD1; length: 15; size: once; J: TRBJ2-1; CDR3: CASTLEGTDYNEQFF; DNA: TGTGCCAGCACCTTGGAAGGGACAGACTACAATGAGCAGTTCTTC
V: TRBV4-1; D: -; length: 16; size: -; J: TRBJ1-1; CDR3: CASSQDPRVMNTEAFF; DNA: TGCGCCAGCAGCCAAGACCCCCGGGTCATGAACACTGAAGCTTTCTTT
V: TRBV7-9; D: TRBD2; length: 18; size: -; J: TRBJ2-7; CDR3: CASSPGLAGGQSSYEQYF; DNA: TGTGCCAGCAGCCCGGGACTAGCGGGAGGTCAGAGCTCCTACGAGCAGTACTTC
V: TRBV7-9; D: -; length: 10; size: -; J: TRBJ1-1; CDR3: CAFGNTEAFF; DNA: TGTGCCTTCGGTAACACTGAAGCTTTCTTT
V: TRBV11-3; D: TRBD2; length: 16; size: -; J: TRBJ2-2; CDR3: CASSSSGSSVTGELFF; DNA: TGTGCCAGCAGCTCCAGCGGGAGCAGCGTCACCGGGGAGCTGTTTTTT
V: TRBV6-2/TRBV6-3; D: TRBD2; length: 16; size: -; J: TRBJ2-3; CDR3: CASSYGTSGEKDTQYF; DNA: TGTGCCAGCAGTTACGGGACTAGCGGTGAGAAGGATACGCAGTATTTT
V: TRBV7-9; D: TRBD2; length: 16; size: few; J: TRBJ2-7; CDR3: CASSLGLAGLTYEQYF; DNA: TGTGCCAGCAGCTTAGGGCTAGCGGGCCTTACCTACGAGCAGTACTTC
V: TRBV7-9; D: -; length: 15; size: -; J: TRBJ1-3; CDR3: CASSLREVSGNTIYF; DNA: TGTGCCAGCAGCTTACGGGAGGTCTCTGGAAACACCATATATTTT
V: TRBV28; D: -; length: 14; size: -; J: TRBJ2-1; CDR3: CASSLFAAYNEQFF; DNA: TGTGCCAGCAGTTTATTTGCAGCCTACAATGAGCAGTTCTTC
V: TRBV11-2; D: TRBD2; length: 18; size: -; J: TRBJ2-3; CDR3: CASSLRTGLAGATDTQYF; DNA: TGTGCCAGCAGCCTACGGACTGGACTAGCGGGAGCCACAGATACGCAGTATTTT
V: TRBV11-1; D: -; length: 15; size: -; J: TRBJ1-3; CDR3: CASSPTESSGNTIYF; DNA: TGTGCCAGCAGCCCGACGGAGAGCTCTGGAAACACCATATATTTT
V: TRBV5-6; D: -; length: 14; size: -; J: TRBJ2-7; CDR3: CASREQGVHYEQYF; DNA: TGTGCCAGCAGGGAACAGGGCGTACACTACGAGCAGTACTTC
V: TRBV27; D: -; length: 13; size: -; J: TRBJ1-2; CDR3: CASSFGQGYGYTF; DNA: TGTGCCAGCAGTTTTGGCCAGGGCTATGGCTACACCTTC
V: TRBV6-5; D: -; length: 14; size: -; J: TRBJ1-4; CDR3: CASRRQPTNEKLFF; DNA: TGTGCCAGCAGACGACAGCCGACTAATGAAAAACTGTTTTTT
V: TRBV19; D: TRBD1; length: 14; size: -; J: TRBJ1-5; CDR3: CASSLTTGGQPQHF; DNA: TGTGCCAGTAGCCTAACCACAGGGGGGCAGCCCCAGCATTTT
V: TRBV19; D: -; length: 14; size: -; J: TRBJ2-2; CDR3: CASTTPGNTGELFF; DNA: TGTGCCAGTACGACTCCGGGTAACACCGGGGAGCTGTTTTTT
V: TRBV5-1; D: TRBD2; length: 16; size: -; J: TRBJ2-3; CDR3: CASSLVGGTEADTQYF; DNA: TGCGCCAGCAGCTTGGTGGGGGGGACTGAGGCAGATACGCAGTATTTT
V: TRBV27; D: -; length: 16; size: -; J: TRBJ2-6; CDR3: CASSLREGAGANVLTF; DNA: TGTGCCAGCAGTCTCAGGGAGGGGGCTGGGGCCAACGTCCTGACTTTC
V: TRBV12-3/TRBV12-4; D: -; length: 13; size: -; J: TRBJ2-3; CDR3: CASSFPPGDTQYF; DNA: TGTGCCAGCAGTTTCCCTCCGGGGGATACGCAGTATTTT
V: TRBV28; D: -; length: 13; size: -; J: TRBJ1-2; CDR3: CASSLWGTPFSAF; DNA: TGTGCCAGCAGCCTCTGGGGGACACCTTTTTCGGCCTTC
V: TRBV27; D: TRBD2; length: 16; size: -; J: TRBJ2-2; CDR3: CASKGAGGPESGELFF; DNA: TGTGCCAGCAAGGGAGCGGGAGGGCCGGAGAGCGGGGAGCTGTTTTTT
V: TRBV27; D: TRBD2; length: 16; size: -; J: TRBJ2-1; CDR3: CASSFLGTSGYNEQFF; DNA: TGTGCCAGCAGTTTCCTCGGGACTAGCGGCTACAATGAGCAGTTCTTC
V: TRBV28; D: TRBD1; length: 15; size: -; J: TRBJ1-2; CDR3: CASSRTGGFDYGYTF; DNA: TGTGCCAGCAGTCGTACAGGGGGCTTTGACTATGGCTACACCTTC
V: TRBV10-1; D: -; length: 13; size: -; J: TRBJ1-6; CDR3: CASSARLNSPLHF; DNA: TGCGCCAGCAGTGCCAGGCTTAATTCACCCCTCCACTTT
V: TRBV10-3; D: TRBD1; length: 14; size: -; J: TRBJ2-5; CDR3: CAIRQQGTKETQYF; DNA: TGTGCCATCAGGCAACAGGGGACCAAGGAGACCCAGTACTTC
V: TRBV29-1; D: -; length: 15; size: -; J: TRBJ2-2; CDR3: CSGWGPGVGHGELFF; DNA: TGCAGCGGTTGGGGTCCGGGAGTCGGTCACGGGGAGCTGTTTTTT
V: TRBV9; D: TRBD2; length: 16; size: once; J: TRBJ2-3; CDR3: CASSGWTSGFTDTQYF; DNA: TGTGCCAGCAGCGGCTGGACTAGCGGGTTCACAGATACGCAGTATTTT
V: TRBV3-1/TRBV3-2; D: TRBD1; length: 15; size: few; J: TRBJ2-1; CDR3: CASRKTGGFYHEQFF; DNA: TGTGCCAGCAGAAAGACAGGGGGCTTTTACCATGAGCAGTTCTTC
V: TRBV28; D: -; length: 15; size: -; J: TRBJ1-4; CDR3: CASAPPRGGVEKLFF; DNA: TGTGCCAGCGCCCCGCCGCGGGGGGGAGTCGAAAAACTGTTTTTT
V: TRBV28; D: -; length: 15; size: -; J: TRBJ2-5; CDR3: CASSLGSTRQETQYF; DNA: TGTGCCAGCAGTTTAGGGTCGACTAGGCAAGAGACCCAGTACTTC
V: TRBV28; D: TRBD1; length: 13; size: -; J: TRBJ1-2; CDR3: CASSPGRGNGYTF; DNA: TGTGCCAGCAGTCCGGGCAGGGGGAATGGCTACACCTTC
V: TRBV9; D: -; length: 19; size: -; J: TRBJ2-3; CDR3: CASSVGGSGGLGHTDTQYF; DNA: TGTGCCAGCAGCGTAGGCGGGAGTGGGGGCCTTGGGCACACAGATACGCAGTATTTT
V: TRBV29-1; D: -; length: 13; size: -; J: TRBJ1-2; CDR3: CSVAAGQDYGYTF; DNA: TGCAGCGTTGCGGCAGGGCAGGACTATGGCTACACCTTC
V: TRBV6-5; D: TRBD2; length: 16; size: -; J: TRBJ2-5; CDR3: CASSYLGTSGGETQYF; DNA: TGTGCCAGCAGTTACCTCGGGACTAGCGGGGGAGAGACCCAGTACTTC
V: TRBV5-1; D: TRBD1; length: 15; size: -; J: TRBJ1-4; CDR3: CASSRLGDSNEKLFF; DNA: TGCGCCAGCAGCAGATTGGGGGACAGTAATGAAAAACTGTTTTTT
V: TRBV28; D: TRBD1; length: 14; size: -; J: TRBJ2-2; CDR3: CASSFGTDTGELFF; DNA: TGTGCCAGCAGTTTTGGGACAGACACCGGGGAGCTGTTTTTT
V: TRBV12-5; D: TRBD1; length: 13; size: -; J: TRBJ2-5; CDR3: CASGWTGEETQYF; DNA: TGTGCTAGTGGCTGGACAGGGGAAGAGACCCAGTACTTC
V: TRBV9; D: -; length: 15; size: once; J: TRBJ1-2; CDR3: CASSVASGIGYGYTF; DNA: TGTGCCAGCAGCGTAGCGTCCGGGATTGGGTATGGCTACACCTTC
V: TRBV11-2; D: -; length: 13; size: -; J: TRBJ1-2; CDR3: CASSPNRDGGYTF; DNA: TGTGCCAGCAGCCCTAACAGGGATGGGGGCTACACCTTC
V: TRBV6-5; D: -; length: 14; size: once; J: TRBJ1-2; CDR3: CASSPPLGAHGYTF; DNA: TGTGCCAGCAGCCCCCCGTTGGGGGCGCATGGCTACACCTTC
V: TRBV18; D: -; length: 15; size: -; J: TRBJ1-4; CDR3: CASSPGGPGGEKLFF; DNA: TGTGCCAGCTCGCCGGGGGGGCCAGGTGGAGAAAAACTGTTTTTT
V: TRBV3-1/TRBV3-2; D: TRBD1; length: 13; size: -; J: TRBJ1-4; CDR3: CASRGGQASKLFF; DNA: TGTGCCAGCAGAGGGGGACAGGCGTCCAAACTGTTTTTT
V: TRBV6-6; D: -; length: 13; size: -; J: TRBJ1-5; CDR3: CASRESPYQPQHF; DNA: TGTGCCAGCAGAGAGTCCCCGTATCAGCCCCAGCATTTT
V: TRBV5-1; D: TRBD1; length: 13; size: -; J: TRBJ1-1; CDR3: CASQTGVNTEAFF; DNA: TGCGCCAGCCAGACAGGGGTTAACACTGAAGCTTTCTTT
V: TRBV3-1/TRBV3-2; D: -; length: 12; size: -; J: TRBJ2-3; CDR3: CASSQYAGTQYF; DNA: TGTGCCAGCAGCCAATACGCCGGTACGCAGTATTTT
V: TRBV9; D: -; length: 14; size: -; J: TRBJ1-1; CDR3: CASSRQTKNTEAFF; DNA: TGTGCCAGCAGCAGACAGACAAAGAACACTGAAGCTTTCTTT
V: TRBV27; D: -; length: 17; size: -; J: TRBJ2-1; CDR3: CASNRLGVSFSYNEQFF; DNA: TGTGCCAGCAACCGGCTTGGAGTGAGCTTCTCCTACAATGAGCAGTTCTTC
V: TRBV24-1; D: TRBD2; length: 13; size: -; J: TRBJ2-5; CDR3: CATRGSPWETQYF; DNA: TGTGCCACCCGCGGGAGCCCTTGGGAGACCCAGTACTTC
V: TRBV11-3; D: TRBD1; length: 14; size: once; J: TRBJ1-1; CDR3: CASSFGDRDREAFF; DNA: TGTGCCAGCAGCTTCGGGGACAGGGACAGGGAAGCTTTCTTT
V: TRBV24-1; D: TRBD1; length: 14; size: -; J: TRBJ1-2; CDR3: CATSSPGQRYGYTF; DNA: TGTGCCACCAGTTCGCCGGGACAGAGGTATGGCTACACCTTC
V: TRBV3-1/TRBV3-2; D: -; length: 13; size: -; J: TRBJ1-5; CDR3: CASSHQGGQPQHF; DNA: TGTGCCAGCAGCCACCAAGGGGGTCAGCCCCAGCATTTT
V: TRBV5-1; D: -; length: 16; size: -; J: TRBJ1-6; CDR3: CASGEGLDRRNSPLHF; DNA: TGCGCCAGCGGTGAGGGTCTCGACAGGAGAAATTCACCCCTCCACTTT
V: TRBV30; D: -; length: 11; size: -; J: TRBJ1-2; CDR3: CAWSPGDGYTF; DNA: TGTGCCTGGAGTCCCGGGGATGGCTACACCTTC
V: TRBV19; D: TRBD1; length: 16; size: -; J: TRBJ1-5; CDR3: CASSIPPTGVHQPQHF; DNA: TGTGCCAGTAGTATCCCTCCGACAGGGGTTCATCAGCCCCAGCATTTT
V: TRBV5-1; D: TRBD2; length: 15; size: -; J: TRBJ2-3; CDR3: CASSSGLAGSDTQYF; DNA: TGCGCCAGCAGCTCAGGACTAGCGGGCTCAGATACGCAGTATTTT
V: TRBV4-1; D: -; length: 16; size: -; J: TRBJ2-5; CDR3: CASSHTLASPQETQYF; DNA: TGCGCCAGCAGCCATACTCTAGCGAGCCCCCAAGAGACCCAGTACTTC
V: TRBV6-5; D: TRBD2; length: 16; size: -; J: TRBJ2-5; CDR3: CASSWGSGRASETQYF; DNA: TGTGCCAGCAGTTGGGGGAGCGGGAGGGCCTCAGAGACCCAGTACTTC
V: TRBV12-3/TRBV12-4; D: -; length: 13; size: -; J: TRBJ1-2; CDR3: CASTSGELRGYTF; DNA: TGTGCCAGCACCTCCGGGGAGTTGAGAGGCTACACCTTC